A selection of T cell receptor beta chains follows, all from one sample in a study of blood T cells in healthy people across ages. TCRdb re-derived calls from the 5' RACE reads in MiXCR, one entry per CDR3 protein. This table has around 1,600,000 distinct CDR3 sequences, around 40% appearing once. Sample: blood. The receptors stem from a woman between 18 and 29 years old in good health. The CDR3 runs from the conserved cysteine through the conserved F or W. Fields, in order: clone size, J gene, V gene, D gene, CDR3 length, CDR3 protein, CDR3 DNA. The D gene is left open where the match is weak. Clone sizes are given selectively: once, few, many, or a class where the clone is expanded.

abundance: few; j_gene: TRBJ1-4; v_gene: TRBV20-1; d_gene: TRBD1; len: 14; CDR3aa: CSARGDRGGEKLFF; CDR3nt: TGCAGTGCTAGAGGGGACAGGGGCGGTGAAAAACTGTTTTTT
abundance: few; j_gene: TRBJ2-3; v_gene: TRBV18; d_gene: NA; len: 17; CDR3aa: CASSPPRLPTSTDTQYF; CDR3nt: TGTGCCAGCTCACCACCGAGACTGCCCACTAGCACAGATACGCAGTATTTT
abundance: NA; j_gene: TRBJ2-7; v_gene: TRBV6-2/TRBV6-3; d_gene: NA; len: 15; CDR3aa: CASSSRGISTYEQYF; CDR3nt: TGTGCCAGCAGTTCGAGGGGTATATCGACCTACGAGCAGTACTTC
abundance: NA; j_gene: TRBJ1-1; v_gene: TRBV7-2; d_gene: NA; len: 13; CDR3aa: CASSPRQDAEAFF; CDR3nt: TGTGCCAGCAGCCCCCGACAGGACGCTGAAGCTTTCTTT
abundance: NA; j_gene: TRBJ2-7; v_gene: TRBV30; d_gene: TRBD1; len: 15; CDR3aa: CAWYYHRTGYYEQYF; CDR3nt: TGTGCCTGGTACTACCACCGGACAGGGTACTACGAGCAGTACTTC
abundance: NA; j_gene: TRBJ2-7; v_gene: TRBV29-1; d_gene: TRBD2; len: 15; CDR3aa: CSVEGQLAGAYEQYF; CDR3nt: TGCAGCGTTGAAGGTCAGCTAGCGGGGGCCTACGAGCAGTACTTC
abundance: NA; j_gene: TRBJ1-1; v_gene: TRBV5-4; d_gene: NA; len: 13; CDR3aa: CASSRRDNTEAFF; CDR3nt: TGTGCCAGCAGCCGACGGGATAACACTGAAGCTTTCTTT
abundance: NA; j_gene: TRBJ1-6; v_gene: TRBV7-9; d_gene: TRBD1; len: 14; CDR3aa: CASNSGTGGSPLHF; CDR3nt: TGTGCCAGCAACTCCGGGACAGGGGGTTCACCCCTCCACTTT
abundance: few; j_gene: TRBJ2-1; v_gene: TRBV7-9; d_gene: NA; len: 16; CDR3aa: CASSPPPGMSYNEQFF; CDR3nt: TGTGCCAGCAGCCCCCCTCCAGGGATGAGCTACAATGAGCAGTTCTTC
abundance: few; j_gene: TRBJ2-7; v_gene: TRBV18; d_gene: TRBD2; len: 18; CDR3aa: CASSQYRQSGGSYNEQYF; CDR3nt: TGTGCCAGCTCCCAATATCGTCAATCGGGAGGAAGTTACAATGAGCAGTACTTC
abundance: NA; j_gene: TRBJ1-1; v_gene: TRBV5-1; d_gene: NA; len: 15; CDR3aa: CASSFAVRGGTEAFF; CDR3nt: TGCGCCAGCAGCTTTGCTGTGAGAGGGGGCACTGAAGCTTTCTTT
abundance: NA; j_gene: TRBJ2-7; v_gene: TRBV13; d_gene: NA; len: 17; CDR3aa: CASSSIEVRSSYNEQYF; CDR3nt: TGTGCCAGCAGCTCCATTGAGGTACGAAGCTCCTACAATGAGCAGTACTTC
abundance: NA; j_gene: TRBJ1-2; v_gene: TRBV27; d_gene: NA; len: 13; CDR3aa: CASSPDTFYGYTF; CDR3nt: TGTGCCAGCAGCCCTGACACGTTCTATGGCTACACCTTC
abundance: few; j_gene: TRBJ1-2; v_gene: TRBV9; d_gene: NA; len: 14; CDR3aa: CASSVGPVNYGYTF; CDR3nt: TGTGCCAGCAGCGTAGGGCCCGTAAACTATGGCTACACCTTC
abundance: NA; j_gene: TRBJ2-3; v_gene: TRBV20-1; d_gene: TRBD2; len: 14; CDR3aa: CSAQPGGVTDTQYF; CDR3nt: TGCAGTGCGCAGCCCGGGGGGGTTACAGATACGCAGTATTTT